This is a list of T cell receptor beta chains from one sample in a study of post-analysis software for immune sequencing data. TCRdb processed the PCR reads anew with MiXCR; each CDR3 protein has one entry. The sample records about 770,000 distinct CDR3 sequences, around 42% being singletons. Material: blood. All receptors come from a girl aged 5 to 17 with multiple sclerosis. CDR3s include the opening cysteine and the closing phenylalanine or tryptophan. Each record gives: J gene, V gene, CDR3 length, clone size, D gene, CDR3 protein, CDR3 DNA. A D gene is named only where the DNA matches it firmly. Only some rows state a clone size, as once, few, many or a class for expanded clones.

TRBJ1-4 | TRBV4-3 | 18 | - | - | CASSQEWEGNSGDEKLFF | TGCGCCAGCAGCCAAGAGTGGGAGGGCAACAGCGGAGATGAAAAACTGTTTTTT
TRBJ2-3 | TRBV7-3 | 15 | few | TRBD2 | CASKPSGTPTDTQYF | TGTGCCAGCAAACCTAGCGGGACCCCCACAGATACGCAGTATTTT
TRBJ1-2 | TRBV12-3/TRBV12-4 | 16 | few | TRBD1 | CASSSQGQGLLAGYTF | TGTGCCAGCAGTTCCCAGGGACAGGGCCTTTTGGCTGGCTACACCTTC
TRBJ1-5 | TRBV7-8 | 14 | - | - | CASSDGGSDQPQHF | TGTGCCAGCAGCGACGGGGGTTCTGATCAGCCCCAGCATTTT
TRBJ1-1 | TRBV6-6 | 14 | few | - | CASAQIGDNTEAFF | TGTGCCAGCGCCCAAATCGGGGACAACACTGAAGCTTTCTTT
TRBJ2-3 | TRBV12-3/TRBV12-4 | 14 | - | - | CASSLSGGPDTQYF | TGTGCCAGCAGTTTATCCGGCGGACCAGATACGCAGTATTTT
TRBJ2-2 | TRBV4-3 | 13 | - | - | CASSTSRVGELFF | TGCGCCAGCAGCACCAGTCGGGTCGGGGAGCTGTTTTTT
TRBJ2-7 | TRBV11-1 | 16 | - | TRBD1 | CASSLGSGTGPYEQYF | TGTGCCAGCAGCTTAGGGTCCGGGACAGGGCCCTACGAGCAGTACTTC
TRBJ2-3 | TRBV20-1 | 14 | - | - | CSATLAEGTDTQYF | TGCAGTGCTACTTTAGCGGAAGGAACAGATACGCAGTATTTT
TRBJ2-7 | TRBV6-2/TRBV6-3 | 14 | - | - | CASSYGYSSYEQYF | TGTGCCAGCAGTTATGGGTACAGCTCCTACGAGCAGTACTTC
TRBJ2-7 | TRBV7-9 | 16 | few | - | CASSLSAGQRFYEQYF | TGTGCCAGCAGCTTATCGGCGGGACAGAGATTCTACGAGCAGTACTTC
TRBJ2-1 | TRBV6-1 | 17 | - | - | CASSLRPGPSVENEQFF | TGTGCCAGCAGCCTGCGTCCGGGTCCCTCCGTGGAGAATGAGCAGTTCTTC
TRBJ1-5 | TRBV12-3/TRBV12-4 | 13 | - | - | CASSFSGDQPEHF | TGTGCCAGCAGTTTCTCAGGGGATCAGCCCGAGCATTTT
TRBJ2-2 | TRBV27 | 14 | - | TRBD1 | CASSGQGPPGELFF | TGTGCCAGCAGTGGACAGGGCCCGCCCGGTGAGCTGTTTTTT
TRBJ2-3 | TRBV5-5 | 16 | - | - | CASSLGAALITDTQYF | TGTGCCAGCAGCTTGGGAGCGGCCCTGATCACAGATACGCAGTATTTT
TRBJ2-3 | TRBV20-1 | 15 | few | TRBD2 | CSARGASGSTDTQYF | TGCAGTGCTAGAGGGGCTAGCGGTAGCACAGATACGCAGTATTTT
TRBJ2-7 | TRBV6-1 | 15 | few | TRBD1 | CASNEDRASGNEQYF | TGTGCCAGCAACGAGGACAGGGCCTCTGGGAACGAGCAGTACTTC
TRBJ1-1 | TRBV3-1 | 13 | - | - | CASSQDRDTEAFF | TGTGCCAGCAGCCAAGACAGGGACACTGAAGCTTTCTTT
TRBJ2-3 | TRBV21-1 | 17 | - | - | CASSKVAAQTSTDTQYF | TGTGCCAGCAGCAAAGTCGCAGCGCAGACTAGCACAGATACGCAGTATTTT
TRBJ2-7 | TRBV5-1 | 15 | few | TRBD1 | CASSLVGDRRYEQYF | TGCGCCAGCAGCTTGGTAGGGGACAGACGGTACGAGCAGTACTTC
TRBJ2-3 | TRBV29-1 | 14 | - | - | CSVAQTGDTDTQYF | TGCAGCGTTGCCCAAACGGGAGACACAGATACGCAGTATTTT
TRBJ2-7 | TRBV12-3/TRBV12-4 | 14 | - | TRBD1 | CASRSGTGDYEQYF | TGTGCCAGCAGGTCCGGGACAGGGGATTACGAGCAGTACTTC
TRBJ2-3 | TRBV29-1 | 14 | - | - | CSAASALSGDTQYF | TGCAGCGCTGCCTCGGCCCTATCCGGAGATACGCAGTATTTT
TRBJ2-2 | TRBV7-9 | 19 | - | - | CASSLNRGQVLAGHRELFF | TGTGCCAGCAGCCTTAACAGGGGGCAAGTCCTAGCGGGGCACCGGGAGCTGTTTTTT
TRBJ2-7 | TRBV12-3/TRBV12-4 | 13 | - | - | CASRGTSSYEQYF | TGTGCCAGCAGAGGCACCTCCTCCTACGAGCAGTACTTC
TRBJ2-5 | TRBV9 | 14 | - | TRBD1 | CAPGGRERAETQYF | TGTGCCCCAGGGGGCCGCGAACGGGCTGAGACCCAGTACTTC
TRBJ1-2 | TRBV7-2 | 14 | few | TRBD1 | CASSSGQVGSSYTF | TGTGCCAGCAGCTCGGGACAGGTGGGGAGTAGTTACACCTTC
TRBJ2-6 | TRBV3-1 | 16 | - | - | CASSPRLAPGANVLTF | TGTGCCAGCAGCCCCAGGTTAGCGCCTGGGGCCAACGTCCTGACTTTC
TRBJ2-3 | TRBV7-8 | 15 | few | - | CASSLGVGFTDTQYF | TGTGCCAGCAGCTTAGGAGTCGGGTTCACAGATACGCAGTATTTT
TRBJ2-5 | TRBV20-1 | 13 | - | - | CSARDLKDPSVYF | TGCAGTGCTAGAGATCTGAAGGACCCATCGGTGTACTTC
TRBJ2-3 | TRBV24-1 | 16 | - | - | CATSDPGERLTDTQYF | TGTGCCACCAGTGATCCGGGGGAGCGGCTCACAGATACGCAGTATTTT
TRBJ1-6 | TRBV7-2 | 15 | few | - | CASSHDRNYNSPLHF | TGTGCCAGCAGCCACGACAGGAACTATAATTCACCCCTCCACTTT
TRBJ1-4 | TRBV20-1 | 12 | - | - | CSAASTNEKLFF | TGCAGTGCTGCGTCGACTAATGAAAAACTGTTTTTT
TRBJ2-1 | TRBV11-2 | 13 | few | - | CASSLITTTGQFF | TGTGCCAGCAGCTTAATCACTACTACAGGGCAGTTCTTC
TRBJ1-2 | TRBV5-1 | 13 | - | TRBD1 | CASSAGQGGGYTF | TGCGCCAGCAGCGCGGGACAGGGAGGTGGCTACACCTTC
TRBJ2-5 | TRBV7-8 | 13 | - | - | CASSLGRDETQYF | TGTGCCAGCAGCTTAGGCAGGGACGAGACCCAGTACTTC
TRBJ1-2 | TRBV6-5 | 20 | - | - | CASSYSPAVTGTFTSYGYTF | TGTGCCAGCAGTTACTCGCCTGCAGTAACCGGGACCTTCACCTCTTATGGCTACACCTTC
TRBJ2-1 | TRBV28 | 13 | - | TRBD2 | CASRKGLVDEQFF | TGTGCCAGCAGAAAGGGACTAGTGGATGAGCAGTTCTTC
TRBJ2-1 | TRBV3-1 | 14 | few | TRBD2 | CASSLRGERHEQFF | TGTGCCAGCAGCCTGCGGGGGGAGAGACATGAGCAGTTCTTC
TRBJ1-1 | TRBV12-3/TRBV12-4 | 14 | - | TRBD1 | CASTLDRRNTEAFF | TGTGCCAGCACCCTGGACAGGCGTAACACTGAAGCTTTCTTT
TRBJ2-1 | TRBV6-1 | 15 | - | TRBD2 | CASSEVSGGSYEQFF | TGTGCCAGCAGTGAAGTTAGCGGGGGCTCCTACGAGCAGTTCTTC
TRBJ2-3 | TRBV5-1 | 14 | - | - | CASLAEGKADTQYF | TGCGCCAGCCTGGCGGAGGGAAAGGCCGATACGCAGTATTTT
TRBJ2-7 | TRBV7-9 | 15 | - | - | CASSLIPGPFYEQYF | TGTGCCAGCAGCTTAATCCCAGGGCCGTTTTACGAGCAGTACTTC
TRBJ2-3 | TRBV29-1 | 12 | few | - | CSVPRRSDTQYF | TGCAGCGTGCCCCGGAGATCAGATACGCAGTATTTT
TRBJ2-7 | TRBV6-5 | 14 | - | TRBD2 | CASRVAGVIHEQYF | TGTGCCAGCCGCGTAGCGGGAGTGATCCACGAGCAGTACTTC
TRBJ2-1 | TRBV15 | 13 | - | - | CATSPRLTNEQFF | TGTGCCACCAGCCCACGACTTACCAATGAGCAGTTCTTC
TRBJ2-4 | TRBV29-1 | 13 | few | - | CSVVVDWGNIQYF | TGCAGCGTTGTGGTAGATTGGGGGAACATTCAGTACTTC
TRBJ1-5 | TRBV28 | 12 | - | - | CASSLVDQPQHF | TGTGCCAGCAGTTTAGTGGATCAGCCCCAGCATTTT
TRBJ1-2 | TRBV9 | 13 | - | TRBD1 | CASSGDRPYGYTF | TGTGCCAGCAGCGGGGACAGGCCCTATGGCTACACCTTC
TRBJ2-1 | TRBV2 | 15 | - | TRBD2 | CASSLTGTSYHEQFF | TGTGCCAGCAGTTTAACCGGGACTAGCTACCATGAGCAGTTCTTC